This TCR beta chain was sequenced during a study of cytomegalovirus exposure and HLA in healthy donors. Study findings and constraints: Later analysis showed TCR association rates varying by HLA locus, highest for DRB1 and lowest for HLA-C.

Researchers ran the PCR with 60 Vbeta and 13 Jbeta primers. The protocol was immunoSEQ multiplex PCR, while the TCRdb copy is restricted to in-frame clones and leaves out a portion. The sample has 90,000 to 100,000 clones, less than 9.5% seen once; the top ten hold 5.1%. The table lists this clone with a few counts. Its antigen is still unknown. The origin of this receptor is a man in his fifties in good health and CMV-seropositive. Specimen: PBMCs.

Written as DNA, the CDR3 is TGTGCCAGCAGCTTACGGCCGGGACAGCCAGAGAACACTGAAGCTTTCTTT. Translating gives CASSLRPGQPENTEAFF. This sequence joins TRBV7-3 and TRBJ1-1; 7 nucleotides line up with TRBD1. The CDR3 length is 17 residues. The V and J ends lost 2 bases and 1 base, in that order; junction bases with no gene match: 10. Germline CDR1 and CDR2: SGHTA and FQGTGA.